This entry is about one TCR beta chain. Its binding antigen is unknown. Base qualities are not provided; no much larger clone lies one nucleotide away. The library was generated by 5' RACE. Sequencing took place on an Illumina HiSeq 2500. A second PCR of roughly 7 to 11 cycles was performed with a sample-barcoded 5' primer and a J-beta primer mix. A template-switch 5' adaptor carrying 12 random nucleotides introduced a unique molecular identifier onto each TCR beta cDNA molecule. Each sample yielded at least 2.5 million CDR3-containing paired-end reads. All of the RNA was converted into first-strand cDNA using the Mint cDNA synthesis kit, with a TRBC-specific oligonucleotide serving as the primer. Following uracil-DNA glycosylase treatment, a first 18-cycle PCR with universal primers M1SS and BC2_uni_R was performed on all cDNA. From the authors' description of their analysis: Normalization of each sample was performed by random selection of 1 million high-quality reads, each carrying a distinct molecular identifier. Instead of being binned into consensus sequences, reads with shared molecular identifiers were discarded. MiTCR, with a Q25 quality threshold and the strictest error-elimination algorithm, was used for CDR3 identification, clonotype clustering and error correction. A nonparametric unseen species model with Euler transformation was used to estimate lower-bound total TCR beta diversity. The public reads were reanalyzed by TCRdb: fastp trimming at Q25, MiXCR alignment, in-frame beta chains only. Duplicate CDR3 protein sequences are folded into a single record with the most common DNA and genes. The V and J calls reflect TCRdb's pipeline rather than the authors' work. This sample has around 1,700,000 distinct CDR3 sequences in its table, and roughly 27% of those were observed once. Less than 9.5% of the sample is taken by the ten largest.

This specimen belongs to a study of blood T cells in healthy people across ages (dated by TCRdb to between 2015 and 2016). Study-wide context: In model experiments, roughly one uniquely barcoded TCR beta cDNA molecule per two T cells was captured by template switching. Four age groups were formed from the donors: young (average 16 years), middle-aged (just under 40), aged (over 55) and long-lived (roughly 81). To avoid experimental bias, donors of different ages were distributed randomly across sequencing lanes. Using deep sequencing normalized with unique cDNA molecular identifiers, the study measured how TCR beta repertoire diversity changes with age. Using the same blood draw, the study looked at two additional independent replicas of 1 million unique cDNA reads for two donors, one aged 18 to 30 and the other aged 80 or older.

Summary of the overall study and its limitations: There was a strong correlation between observed TCR beta diversity and the percentage of naive T cells measured by flow cytometry. Observed TCR beta diversity per million T cells fell roughly linearly with age, and a significant reduction was already apparent by age about 38. The CMV infection status of donors was not known, potentially confounding age-related changes in expanded clonotypes. Estimates of total diversity based on one million sequenced T cells were regarded as lower bounds and as underestimates. Conclusive comparison of naive and antigen-experienced compartments was prevented by the profiling of bulk unsorted PBMCs. Compared with the aged group, more naive CD4+ T cells, fewer expanded clones and increased TCR diversity were shown by the long-lived group, suggesting age selection.

The 40 or so donors, aged roughly 6 to 95 years, were systemically healthy Caucasian individuals from Russia. Each donor gave about 10 milliliters of peripheral blood, drawn into EDTA-treated Vacutainer tubes. PBMCs were isolated by Ficoll-Paque density-gradient centrifugation, with at least 6 million obtained per sample. Total RNA was extracted from PBMCs with Trizol reagent, with at least 6 micrograms obtained per sample. Naive CD45RAhigh/CD27high T cell percentages were measured by flow cytometry on a PBMC aliquot from every donor. Cut back by 5 bases and 3 bases, the V and J ends lie 13 bases apart. According to the germline V gene, CDR1 reads SGHTA and CDR2 reads FQGNSA. The CDR3 runs 15 residues from the cysteine to the phenylalanine. Left in the record is the CDR3 DNA by itself, 45 bases read in frame from the first base.

The rearranged segments are TRBV7-2 and TRBJ2-2, and perhaps TRBD1 as D gene, on 8 matching bases. The receptor comes from a young woman in good health. Material: blood. The CDR3 here reads CASSKQGGDTGELFF. At the DNA level, the sequence is TGTGCCAGCAGCAAACAGGGGGGGGACACCGGGGAGCTGTTTTTT.